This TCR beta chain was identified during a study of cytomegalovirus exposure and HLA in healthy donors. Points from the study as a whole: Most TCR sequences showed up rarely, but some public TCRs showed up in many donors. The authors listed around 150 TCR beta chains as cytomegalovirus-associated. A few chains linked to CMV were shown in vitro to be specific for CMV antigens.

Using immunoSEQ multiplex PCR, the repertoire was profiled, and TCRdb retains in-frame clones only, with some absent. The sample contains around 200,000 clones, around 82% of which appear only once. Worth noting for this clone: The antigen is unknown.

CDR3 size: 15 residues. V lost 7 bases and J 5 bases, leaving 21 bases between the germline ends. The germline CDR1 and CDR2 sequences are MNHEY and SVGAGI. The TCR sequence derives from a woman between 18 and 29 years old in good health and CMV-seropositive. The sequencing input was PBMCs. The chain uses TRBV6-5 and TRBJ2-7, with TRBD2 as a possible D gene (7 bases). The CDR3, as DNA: TGTGCCAGCACCTTGAACGGGGGGCGGTCCGACGAGCAGTACTTC. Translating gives CASTLNGGRSDEQYF.